The 10 T cell receptor beta chains below come from one sample, sequenced in a study of shared T cell receptors in the human thymus. Generated by immunoSEQ multiplex PCR, the TCRdb table keeps only in-frame clones and is missing some. The sample has about 380,000 clones, about 95% seen once. What was sequenced was thymocytes. These receptors all stem from a human donor.

The chain joins TRBV15 to TRBJ2-3, with 10 bases matching TRBD2. Per the germline V gene, CDR1 is LNHNV and CDR2 is YYDKDF (reference sequence). The CDR3 totals 15 residues. With V trimmed by 5 bases and J by 4 bases, 6 bases remained unmatched. Written as DNA, the CDR3 is TGTGCCACCAGCTATCCAGCGGGAGGGTCAGATACGCAGTATTTT. Translating gives CATSYPAGGSDTQYF.

This sequence joins TRBV5-1 and TRBJ2-1; TRBD2 matches at 8 bases. V shed 0 bases, J shed 2 bases, and the junction held 4 bases outside the gene matches. CDR1 and CDR2 (germline): SGHRS, YFSETQ. This CDR3 is 16 amino acids long. The CDR3 spells CASSLAVAGPYNEQFF. CDR3 bases: TGCGCCAGCAGCTTGGCCGTAGCGGGGCCCTACAATGAGCAGTTCTTC.

This chain joins TRBV7-2 and TRBJ2-3, with 9 bases that match TRBD2. The V and J ends lost 4 bases and 2 bases, in that order; junction bases with no gene match: 7. Germline V lookup: CDR1 SGHTA, CDR2 FQGNSA. This CDR3 region has 16 residues. The CDR3 spells CASSCDASGITDTQYF. CDR3 DNA: TGTGCCAGCAGCTGCGACGCTAGCGGGATCACAGATACGCAGTATTTT.

The CDR3 region is CASSPARRKGGTDTQYF. CDR3 DNA sequence: TGCGCCAGCAGCCCCGCAAGACGCAAAGGGGGGACAGATACGCAGTATTTT. The rearrangement links TRBV4-1 to TRBJ2-3, with D perhaps TRBD1 or TRBD2 (6 bases each). CDR1 and CDR2 (germline): MGHRA, YSYEKL. Between the trimmed V and J ends, which lost 4 bases and 3 bases, there was a span of 20 bases. CDR3 length equals 17 residues.

CDR3 in amino acids: CASSPHKYTGWEQFF. In nucleotides, the CDR3 is TGTGCCAGCTCACCGCACAAATACACAGGGTGGGAGCAGTTCTTC. The chain combines TRBV18 with TRBJ2-1; D might be TRBD1 (6 bases). Trimming shortened V by 3 bases and J by 10 bases, and 19 bases separated the two germline ends. The CDR3 consists of 15 residues. In germline, CDR1 is KGHSH, CDR2 LQKENI.

The CDR3 reads CASIEGPPWRGEQYF. CDR3 sequence (DNA): TGCGCCAGCATCGAGGGGCCCCCTTGGCGGGGCGAGCAGTACTTC. V gene TRBV10-1 combines with J gene TRBJ2-7; maybe TRBD2 (6 bases). The CDR3 is 15 residues long. From germline, CDR1 is WNHNN and CDR2 SYGVQD (reference sequence). The ends were cut back, 7 bases at V and 6 bases at J, with 22 bases in the middle.

The chain uses TRBV5-1 and TRBJ2-3; 14 nucleotides line up with TRBD2. Germline loops: CDR1 SGHRS, CDR2 YFSETQ. The CDR3 length is 19 residues. The ends lost 0 bases at V and 0 bases at J; junction bases unmatched: 6. Here the CDR3 reads CASSLGTSGRLLSTDTQYF. The CDR3 DNA follows: TGCGCCAGCAGCTTGGGGACTAGCGGGAGGCTACTTAGCACAGATACGCAGTATTTT.

The chain links TRBV28 to TRBJ2-3, with 7 bases identical to TRBD2. Germline V gives CDR1 MDHEN, CDR2 SYDVKM. CDR3 length: 14 residues. V was pared by 7 bases and J by 3 bases, with 7 bases of the junction left unmatched. CDR3 residues: CASMSGGKTDTQYF. In DNA form, the CDR3 reads TGTGCCAGCATGTCCGGGGGGAAGACAGATACGCAGTATTTT.

The V and J genes are TRBV5-6 and TRBJ2-2, with 7 positions matching TRBD1. The J segment lost 3 bases and the V segment lost 1 base, leaving 6 bases of the junction unmatched. The CDR3 has 16 amino acids. The V gene's germline CDR1 is SGHDT and CDR2 YYEEEE. The CDR3 region has the DNA TGTGCCAGCAGCTTGTTTCGACAGGGACACACCGGGGAGCTGTTTTTT. This sequence encodes CASSLFRQGHTGELFF.

The chain combines TRBV28 with TRBJ1-1; unclear D gene. V lost 4 bases to trimming and J lost 1 base, with 7 bases between them. This CDR3 region has 13 residues. Germline V lookup: CDR1 MDHEN, CDR2 SYDVKM. The CDR3 nucleotides read TGTGCCAGCAGTTCCCCATCGAACACTGAAGCTTTCTTT. Amino acids: CASSSPSNTEAFF.